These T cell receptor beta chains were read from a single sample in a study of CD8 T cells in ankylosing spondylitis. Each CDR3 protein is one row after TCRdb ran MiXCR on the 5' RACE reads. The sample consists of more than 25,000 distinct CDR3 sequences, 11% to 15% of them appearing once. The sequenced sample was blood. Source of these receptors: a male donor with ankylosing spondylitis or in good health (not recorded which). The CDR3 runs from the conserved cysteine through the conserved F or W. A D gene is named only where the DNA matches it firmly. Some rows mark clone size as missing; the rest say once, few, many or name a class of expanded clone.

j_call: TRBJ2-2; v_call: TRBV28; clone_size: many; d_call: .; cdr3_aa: CASSLRVSGPGELFF; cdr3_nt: TGTGCCAGCAGTTTAAGGGTTAGCGGTCCCGGGGAGCTGTTTTTT
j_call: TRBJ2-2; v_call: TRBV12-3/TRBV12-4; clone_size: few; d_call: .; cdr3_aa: CASSFSDGEGELFF; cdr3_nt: TGTGCCAGCAGTTTTTCGGATGGTGAGGGGGAGCTGTTTTTT
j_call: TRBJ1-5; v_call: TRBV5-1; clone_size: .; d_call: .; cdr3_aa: CASSLDGVMSNQPQHF; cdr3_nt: TGCGCCAGCAGCTTGGATGGGGTAATGAGCAATCAGCCCCAGCATTTT
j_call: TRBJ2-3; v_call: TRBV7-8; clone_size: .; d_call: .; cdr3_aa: CASSRVGTDTQYF; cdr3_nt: TGTGCCAGCAGCCGGGTTGGCACAGATACGCAGTATTTT
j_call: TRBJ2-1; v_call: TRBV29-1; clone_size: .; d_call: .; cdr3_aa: CSVALGTNEQFF; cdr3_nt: TGCAGCGTTGCCCTGGGGACGAATGAGCAGTTCTTC
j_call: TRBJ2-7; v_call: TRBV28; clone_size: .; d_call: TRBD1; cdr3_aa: CASSLYRGKLLLYEQYF; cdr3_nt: TGTGCCAGCAGTTTATACAGGGGGAAGTTGCTCCTCTACGAGCAGTACTTC
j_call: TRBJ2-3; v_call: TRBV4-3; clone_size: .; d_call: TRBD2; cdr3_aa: CASSQDLAGRTDTQYF; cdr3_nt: TGCGCCAGCAGCCAAGACCTAGCGGGACGCACAGATACGCAGTATTTT
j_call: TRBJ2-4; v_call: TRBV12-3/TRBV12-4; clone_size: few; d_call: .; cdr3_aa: CASSFQNIQYF; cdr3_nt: TGTGCCAGCAGTTTTCAAAACATTCAGTACTTC
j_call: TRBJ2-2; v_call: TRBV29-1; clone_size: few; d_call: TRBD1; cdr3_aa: CSVAGGGELFF; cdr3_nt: TGCAGCGTCGCAGGGGGCGGGGAGCTGTTTTTT
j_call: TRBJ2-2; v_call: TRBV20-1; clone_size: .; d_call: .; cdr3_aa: CSASPRHYNTGELFF; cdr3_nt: TGCAGTGCTAGCCCCAGACATTATAACACCGGGGAGCTGTTTTTT
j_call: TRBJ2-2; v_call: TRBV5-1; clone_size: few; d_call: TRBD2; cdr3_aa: CASSLAGGEDTGELFF; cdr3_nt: TGCGCCAGCAGCTTGGCGGGAGGCGAGGACACCGGGGAGCTGTTTTTT
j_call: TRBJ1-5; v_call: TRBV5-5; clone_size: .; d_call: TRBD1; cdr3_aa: CASRLSDRDGQPQHF; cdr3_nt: TGTGCCAGCCGCCTTTCGGACAGGGACGGTCAGCCCCAGCATTTT
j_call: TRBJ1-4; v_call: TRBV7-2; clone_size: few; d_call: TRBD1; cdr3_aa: CASSLATGGKLFF; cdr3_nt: TGTGCCAGCAGCTTAGCCACAGGGGGAAAACTGTTTTTT
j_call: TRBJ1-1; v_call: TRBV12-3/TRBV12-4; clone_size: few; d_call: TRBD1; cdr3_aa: CASSLNRDRPDQAFF; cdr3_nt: TGTGCCAGCAGCCTGAACCGGGACAGACCAGACCAAGCTTTCTTT
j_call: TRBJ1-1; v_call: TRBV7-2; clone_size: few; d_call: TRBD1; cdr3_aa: CASSIQGARGTEAFF; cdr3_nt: TGTGCCAGCAGCATACAGGGGGCGCGAGGCACTGAAGCTTTCTTT
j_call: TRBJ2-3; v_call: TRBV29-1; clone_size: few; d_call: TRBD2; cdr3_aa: CSVERGGGGGDTQYF; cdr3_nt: TGCAGCGTTGAGCGCGGCGGGGGGGGCGGTGATACGCAGTATTTT
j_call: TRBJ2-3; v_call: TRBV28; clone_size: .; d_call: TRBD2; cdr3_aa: CASSLRGGGTDTQYF; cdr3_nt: TGTGCCAGCAGTTTACGGGGGGGCGGCACAGATACGCAGTATTTT
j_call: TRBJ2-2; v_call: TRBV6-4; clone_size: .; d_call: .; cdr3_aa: CASSDSDAGELFF; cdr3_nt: TGTGCCAGCAGTGACTCAGACGCCGGGGAGCTGTTTTTT
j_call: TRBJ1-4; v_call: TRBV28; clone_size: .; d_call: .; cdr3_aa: CASSGGGSEKLFF; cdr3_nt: TGTGCCAGCAGTGGAGGCGGGAGTGAAAAACTGTTTTTT
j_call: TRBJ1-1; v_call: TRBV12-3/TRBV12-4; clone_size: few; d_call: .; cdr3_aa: CASSFQGRTEAFF; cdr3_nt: TGTGCCAGCAGTTTTCAGGGACGGACTGAAGCTTTCTTT
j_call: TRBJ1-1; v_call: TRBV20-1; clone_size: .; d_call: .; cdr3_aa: CSAPLGGNTEAFF; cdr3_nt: TGCAGTGCCCCCCTGGGGGGGAACACTGAAGCTTTCTTT
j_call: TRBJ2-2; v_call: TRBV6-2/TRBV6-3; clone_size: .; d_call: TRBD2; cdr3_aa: CASSYPGTTITGELFF; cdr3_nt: TGTGCCAGCAGTTATCCCGGGACTACTATTACCGGGGAGCTGTTTTTT